The clone carrying this TCR beta chain occurred once. What it recognizes is unknown. Researchers reported that TCR beta cDNA libraries carried unique molecular identifiers. TCRdb called the PCR reads again in MiXCR, with one record for every CDR3 protein. Among hundreds of thousands of distinct CDR3 sequences listed, about 27% were seen once. This sample was taken from a study of post-analysis software for immune sequencing data. Study summary: Clinical courses comprised relapsing-remitting, secondary progressive and progressive-relapsing multiple sclerosis.

Study results and caveats: Relative to controls, patients had 4 or 5 TRBV segments at higher frequency, with TRBV5-6, TRBV5-1 and TRBV20-1 among these.

The ends were cut back, 1 base at V and 2 bases at J, with 14 bases in the middle. This CDR3 spans 15 amino acids. Looked up from germline, CDR1 is DFQATT and CDR2 is SNEGSKA (reference sequence). The chain combines TRBV20-1 with TRBJ2-5; a weak D match, TRBD2 (7 bases). Sequencing was done on a sample of blood. The source of this sequence is a girl between 10 and 17 years old with multiple sclerosis. The chain's CDR3 is CSARGGRGRQETQYF. CDR3 DNA: TGCAGTGCTAGAGGGGGGCGGGGGCGACAAGAGACCCAGTACTTC.